The text below deals with one TCR beta chain. What it recognizes is unknown. This sample was included in a study of cytomegalovirus exposure and HLA in healthy donors. Study-wide results and caveats: Later, an analysis found that TCR clusters from the first cohort tended to co-occur in the 120 or so validation repertoires.

V was pared by 3 bases and J by 3 bases, with 11 bases between. The CDR3 consists of 15 residues. Germline V CDR1 and CDR2: LNHDA, SQIVND (reference sequence). Assay: immunoSEQ multiplex PCR; the TCRdb copy retains only in-frame clones and omits some. The table records 120,000 or so clones, 80% to 90% of them present only once. V gene TRBV19 combines with J gene TRBJ2-2, with D possibly TRBD2 on 5 matching bases. The sequencing input was PBMCs. This receptor was identified in a man younger than 35 in good health and CMV-seropositive. This chain's CDR3 is CASSIEGGHTGELFF. In DNA, the CDR3 is TGTGCCAGTAGTATCGAAGGCGGGCACACCGGGGAGCTGTTTTTT.